Following are 27 T cell receptor beta chains from one sample sequenced in a study of monozygotic twins with inflammatory bowel disease. TCRdb re-analyzed the 5' RACE reads; it lists each CDR3 protein once, without DNA. The table for this sample gives some 400,000 distinct CDR3 sequences. The sequenced material came from blood. These receptors were taken from a human donor with ulcerative colitis or Crohn's disease, or a healthy co-twin of an affected twin (not recorded which).

The chain combines TRBV7-9 with TRBJ2-7. The CDR3 contains 11 residues. From germline, CDR1 is SEHNR and CDR2 FQNEAQ (reference sequence). The CDR3 is CASSGSHEQYF.

The gene calls are TRBV5-5 and TRBJ2-7. CDR1 and CDR2 from the germline V gene are SGHKS and YYEKEE (reference sequence). CDR3 length: 13 amino acids. CDR3: CASSVDGYYEQYF.

This chain uses TRBV19 with TRBJ1-1. This CDR3 region has 18 residues. CDR1 and CDR2 (germline): LNHDA, SQIVND (reference sequence). CDR3 in amino acids: CASSSRPARGGGDTEAFF.

The chain joins TRBV18 to TRBJ1-2. The CDR3 covers 15 residues. CDR1 KGHSH and CDR2 LQKENI come from the germline V gene. CDR3 sequence reads: CASSQDGEGLYGYTF.

The rearrangement links TRBV11-2 to TRBJ2-7. Germline V gene lookup returns CDR1 SGHAT and CDR2 FQNNGV. The CDR3 totals 14 residues. This CDR3 reads CASSLSRVSYEQYF.

J is TRBJ1-1 and V is TRBV5-5; TCRdb returns TRBD1, unconfirmable since there is no DNA. This CDR3 region has 17 residues. Germline loops: CDR1 SGHKS, CDR2 YYEKEE (reference sequence). CDR3 region: CASSLTFTQGAMTEAFF.

The chain joins TRBV4-2 to TRBJ1-5. CDR1 and CDR2 (germline): LGHNA, YNFKEQ. The CDR3 totals 14 residues. CDR3 loop: CASSPDGWNQPQHF.

The chain uses TRBV6-2 or TRBV6-3 and TRBJ2-1; no DNA is available, so the TRBD2 call from TCRdb remains unchecked. The CDR3 sequence is 16 residues long. CDR1 is MNHEY and CDR2 is SVGEGT in the germline V gene. CDR3 sequence reads: CASTGWAGSSYNEQFF.

V gene TRBV24-1 combines with J gene TRBJ2-2; there is no DNA to check the TCRdb D call of TRBD1. CDR1 and CDR2 (germline): KGHDR, SFDVKD. This CDR3 is built from 16 residues. This chain's CDR3 is CATSDGDRAYTGELFF.

The chain is built from TRBV6-1 and TRBJ2-7; checking the TCRdb D call of TRBD2 is not possible without DNA. The germline V gene has CDR1 MNHNS and CDR2 SASEGT. This CDR3 spans 14 amino acids. The CDR3 reads CASGAPRKTYEQYF.

The rearrangement uses TRBV20-1 and TRBJ2-5; without DNA, the TCRdb call of TRBD2 cannot be checked. Germline values: CDR1 DFQATT, CDR2 SNEGSKA (reference sequence). This CDR3 is built from 15 residues. The CDR3: CSASKGVAGWEIQYF.

V and J are TRBV11-1 and TRBJ2-1; checking the TCRdb D call of TRBD2 is not possible without DNA. This CDR3 contains 20 residues. CDR1 is SGHAT, CDR2 FQDESV, per germline (reference sequence). CDR3 sequence: CASSYGLSNPPTGRDNEQFF.

This sequence joins TRBV19 and TRBJ1-1; TCRdb designates TRBD1, a call that cannot be tested without DNA. CDR3 size: 15 residues. Germline V gene sequence: CDR1 LNHDA, CDR2 SQIVND (reference sequence). CDR3 residues: CASSIGPAGHTEAFF.

The rearrangement uses TRBV7-9 and TRBJ2-7. Per the germline V gene, CDR1 is SEHNR and CDR2 is FQNEAQ (reference sequence). The CDR3 runs 13 residues. The CDR3 here is CASSLPGTYEQYF.

This chain uses TRBV5-1 with TRBJ1-1; the D call of TRBD1 rests on TCRdb alone, since no DNA is present to check it. The CDR3 has 15 amino acids. CDR1 SGHRS and CDR2 YFSETQ come from the germline V gene. The CDR3 loop reads CASSLSQGDKAEAFF.

V and J are TRBV19 and TRBJ2-7. Germline CDR1 reads LNHDA; CDR2 reads SQIVND (reference sequence). The CDR3 has 15 amino acids. CDR3 sequence: CASSIDNLGSYEQYF.

The rearrangement links TRBV5-6 to TRBJ2-7; TCRdb indicates TRBD1, and absent DNA this call remains unverified. CDR1 and CDR2 (germline): SGHDT, YYEEEE. The CDR3 is made up of 13 amino acids. Here the CDR3 reads CASSLAQGQEQYF.

The J gene is TRBJ2-1, the V gene TRBV10-3; the D gene TCRdb calls, TRBD1, cannot be checked with no DNA. This CDR3 is 14 amino acids long. Germline CDR1 and CDR2: ENHRY and SYGVKD. CDR3 sequence reads: CAIHGTGRGGEQFF.

The V and J genes are TRBV30 and TRBJ2-2; TCRdb's D call of TRBD1 is untestable without DNA. CDR3 length: 13 residues. Germline V gene lookup returns CDR1 GTSNPN and CDR2 SVGIG (reference sequence). Here the CDR3 reads CAWTTGVAGELFF.

The rearrangement links TRBV6-2 or TRBV6-3 to TRBJ2-1; the TRBD2 assignment by TCRdb is unverifiable without DNA. In germline, CDR1 is MNHEY, CDR2 SVGEGT. The CDR3 is made up of 15 amino acids. CDR3 amino acids: CASSYFAGGGNEQFF.

This chain connects TRBV7-2 to TRBJ2-1; TCRdb picks TRBD1, but there is no DNA to check that call. The CDR3 spans 16 residues. Germline V gene lookup returns CDR1 SGHTA and CDR2 FQGNSA. CDR3 amino acids: CASSDHTGYSYNEQFF.

This chain joins TRBV6-5 and TRBJ2-5; the D call from TCRdb, TRBD2, cannot be confirmed without DNA. This CDR3 region has 15 residues. The germline V gene encodes CDR1 MNHEY and CDR2 SVGAGI. CDR3 amino acids: CASSSTGAPGETQYF.

The chain has TRBV6-1 and TRBJ2-7; lacking DNA, the TRBD2 call made by TCRdb goes unchecked. CDR1 is MNHNS, CDR2 SASEGT, per germline. The CDR3 contains 15 residues. This CDR3 reads CASSVASGLSYEQYF.

V gene TRBV29-1 combines with J gene TRBJ1-1; absent DNA, TCRdb's TRBD1 call cannot be checked. Germline CDR1 SQVTM, CDR2 ANQGSEA. This CDR3 contains 13 residues. CDR3 sequence: CSAEGTSIDRAFF.

The gene calls are TRBV4-1 and TRBJ1-5; lacking DNA, the TRBD1 call made by TCRdb goes unchecked. The CDR3 runs 14 residues. Germline V gene lookup returns CDR1 MGHRA and CDR2 YSYEKL. The CDR3: CASSHLTGVQPQHF.

The chain uses TRBV19 and TRBJ1-1; TCRdb proposes TRBD1, but this gene call is untestable without DNA. CDR1 is LNHDA, CDR2 SQIVND, per germline (reference sequence). The CDR3 sequence is 16 residues long. The CDR3 is CASSDRKRSFGAEAFF.

V is TRBV18 and J is TRBJ1-1; TCRdb gives TRBD1 as the D gene, but with no DNA this cannot be confirmed. The CDR3 has 14 amino acids. The germline CDR1 and CDR2 sequences are KGHSH and LQKENI. The CDR3 sequence is CASSPGQGNTEAFF. Together with reference TRBV18 and TRBJ1-1, the CDR3 gives the full variable domain: NAGVMQNPRHLVRRRGQEARLRCSPMKGHSHVYWYRQLPEEGLKFMVYLQKENIIDESGMPKERFSAEFPKEGPSILRIQQVVRGDSAAYFCASSPGQGNTEAFFGQGTRLTVV.